These 32 T cell receptor beta chains were all obtained from the same sample, sequenced in a study of T cells after yellow fever vaccination. One entry per CDR3 protein results from TCRdb running MiXCR on the 5' RACE reads. The table includes 620,000 or so distinct CDR3 sequences, roughly an eighth detected once. Specimen: PBMCs, collected on the day of the yellow fever booster vaccination. These receptors originate from a man aged 30 to 45 who received the YFV17D yellow fever vaccine.

The rearrangement joins TRBV6-5 to TRBJ2-7; maybe TRBD2 (6 bases). Germline lookup yields CDR1 MNHEY and CDR2 SVGAGI. V dropped 0 bases and J dropped 6 bases, with 18 bases sitting between them. The CDR3 sequence is 16 residues long. The CDR3 region is CASSYSTEGTRREQYF. DNA for the CDR3: TGTGCCAGCAGTTACTCGACGGAGGGGACCAGGCGCGAGCAGTACTTC.

The chain links TRBV27 to TRBJ1-2; 8 bases fit TRBD1. Germline lookup yields CDR1 MNHEY and CDR2 SMNVEV (reference sequence). The CDR3 length is 20 residues. Trimming at V came to 5 bases and at J to 2 bases, leaving 22 bases not matched to a gene. CDR3 residues: CASSTAGAIGQGRENYGYTF. CDR3 coding DNA: TGTGCCAGCAGTACCGCCGGGGCCATAGGACAGGGTAGGGAAAACTATGGCTACACCTTC.

This clonotype was picked up a small number of times. The genes are TRBV20-1 and TRBJ2-2, with D possibly being TRBD1 or TRBD2 (6 bases each). V was trimmed by 5 bases and J by 5 bases, leaving 24 bases between them. Germline V lookup: CDR1 DFQATT, CDR2 SNEGSKA (reference sequence). This CDR3 is 17 amino acids long. CDR3 amino acids: CSAPGQLSGVGTGELFF. The CDR3 DNA is TGCAGTGCTCCCGGACAGCTTAGCGGCGTCGGGACCGGGGAGCTGTTTTTT.

This clonotype was counted a few times. The V gene is TRBV5-1, the J gene TRBJ2-1; 7 bases agree with TRBD1. Germline CDR1 SGHRS, CDR2 YFSETQ. V was pared by 0 bases and J by 2 bases, with 5 bases of the junction left unmatched. The CDR3 spans 16 residues. This CDR3 is CASSLGWTGPYNEQFF. The CDR3 DNA sequence: TGCGCCAGCAGCTTGGGGTGGACAGGACCCTACAATGAGCAGTTCTTC.

J is TRBJ1-1 and V is TRBV7-2; D remains ambiguous. Germline loops: CDR1 SGHTA, CDR2 FQGNSA. This CDR3 comprises 15 residues. The V end was cut by 1 base, the J end by 4 bases, with 13 bases between. This chain's CDR3 is CASSLGRGRSTEAFF. CDR3 nucleotide sequence: TGTGCCAGCAGCTTAGGACGGGGTCGGAGCACTGAAGCTTTCTTT.

The chain is built from TRBV4-2 and TRBJ2-3; D is ambiguous. V shed 4 bases and J shed 0 bases, with 14 bases lying between them. Germline V CDR1 and CDR2: LGHNA, YNFKEQ. This CDR3 contains 16 residues. CDR3 in amino acids: CASSLEARLSTDTQYF. CDR3 DNA sequence: TGTGCCAGCAGCCTCGAGGCCCGGTTGAGCACAGATACGCAGTATTTT.

This clonotype was counted between two and nine times. Here the CDR3 DNA reads TGCAGTGCTATGTGGGGCGGCACTAGCGGGAGGCTGAGCTCCTACGAGCAGTACTTC. Translation gives CSAMWGGTSGRLSSYEQYF. The chain carries TRBV20-1 and TRBJ2-7; 12 bases line up with TRBD2. Unmatched junction bases numbered 16, after V lost 4 bases and J lost 0 bases. Germline loops: CDR1 DFQATT, CDR2 SNEGSKA (reference sequence). The CDR3 totals 19 residues.

The genes are TRBV11-1 and TRBJ1-1; D is undetermined. This CDR3 has 14 residues. Germline loops: CDR1 SGHAT, CDR2 FQDESV (reference sequence). With 0 bases removed from V and 0 bases from J, the gap between germline ends came to 5 bases. The CDR3 region has the DNA TGTGCCAGCAGCTTAGCGAGGGTGAACACTGAAGCTTTCTTT. It encodes CASSLARVNTEAFF. Looking up the rest from reference TRBV11-1 and TRBJ1-1 gives the full variable domain: EAEVAQSPRYKITEKSQAVAFWCDPISGHATLYWYRQILGQGPELLVQFQDESVVDDSQLPKDRFSAERLKGVDSTLKIQPAELGDSAMYLCASSLARVNTEAFFGQGTRLTVV.

In this sample, this clonotype turned up a few times. The DNA of the CDR3 is TGTGCCAGCTGTCCAGCGAACACCGGGGAGCTGTTTTTT. Amino acid sequence: CASCPANTGELFF. The rearrangement uses TRBV18 and TRBJ2-2, with D unresolved. This CDR3 is built from 13 residues. Trimming stripped 7 bases from V and 0 bases from J, with 6 bases between. The germline gives CDR1 KGHSH, CDR2 LQKENI.

This clonotype has at least ten counts. The chain couples TRBV20-1 to TRBJ2-3; D is perhaps TRBD2 (6 bases). There are 16 residues in the CDR3. Between the trimmed V and J ends, which lost 0 bases and 2 bases, there was a span of 15 bases. The V gene's germline CDR1 is DFQATT and CDR2 SNEGSKA (reference sequence). The CDR3 DNA reads TGCAGTGCTAGAGAATTGACTAGTTGGGACACAGATACGCAGTATTTT. Encoded protein: CSARELTSWDTDTQYF.

This chain connects TRBV5-1 to TRBJ2-7; no reliable D call. V shed 4 bases and J shed 2 bases, with 13 bases lying between them. The CDR3 loop spans 14 amino acids. Germline CDR1 and CDR2: SGHRS and YFSETQ. CDR3 sequence: CASSPGSVTYEQYF. The CDR3 DNA reads as TGCGCCAGCAGCCCGGGTTCAGTCACCTACGAGCAGTACTTC.

This chain connects TRBV20-1 to TRBJ2-5, with 10 bases aligning to TRBD1. This CDR3 contains 14 residues. Germline V gene lookup returns CDR1 DFQATT and CDR2 SNEGSKA (reference sequence). With V trimmed by 2 bases and J by 5 bases, 5 bases remained unmatched. DNA for the CDR3: TGCAGTGCTAGAAGGGACAGGGGAACGGAGACCCAGTACTTC. Translated, it gives CSARRDRGTETQYF.

The rearrangement uses TRBV7-6 and TRBJ2-5; 9 bases are a match to TRBD2. The germline gives CDR1 SGHVS, CDR2 FNYEAQ. The CDR3 is 16 residues long. J was trimmed by 5 bases and V by 5 bases; bases with no gene match: 12. The CDR3 spells CASSIVASGTGETQYF. CDR3 sequence (DNA): TGTGCCAGCAGCATAGTGGCTAGCGGGACCGGGGAGACCCAGTACTTC.

The chain carries TRBV6-1 and TRBJ2-3; 7 positions agree with TRBD2. The V gene's germline CDR1 is MNHNS and CDR2 SASEGT. The CDR3 is made up of 15 amino acids. V lost 7 bases and J lost 5; bases outside the gene matches: 12. DNA of the CDR3: TGTGCCAGCAAAGGGCCTCTAGCGGCTGGAGATACGCAGTATTTT. The encoded protein is CASKGPLAAGDTQYF.

This clonotype was detected ten times or more. The V gene is TRBV27, the J gene TRBJ1-6; D is possibly TRBD1 (6 bases). V lost 0 bases and J 8 bases, leaving 14 bases between the germline ends. The CDR3 sequence is 16 residues long. The V gene's germline CDR1 is MNHEY and CDR2 SMNVEV (reference sequence). The CDR3 nucleotides read TGTGCCAGCAGTTTATCGTGGACAGCTAACTATTCACCCCTCCACTTT. Protein: CASSLSWTANYSPLHF.

The V gene is TRBV28, the J gene TRBJ2-7; D not certain. The germline V gene has CDR1 MDHEN and CDR2 SYDVKM. The CDR3 is made up of 14 amino acids. The germline V and J ends were trimmed by 2 bases and 3 bases, with 11 bases remaining between them. CDR3 nucleotide sequence: TGTGCCAGCAGTTTACTGTCCGGAAACTACGAGCAGTACTTC. The encoded protein is CASSLLSGNYEQYF.

This chain links TRBV11-2 with TRBJ1-5; 7 nucleotides align to TRBD1. With V trimmed by 0 bases and J by 3 bases, 8 bases remained unmatched. Germline CDR1 and CDR2: SGHAT and FQNNGV. The CDR3 is made up of 17 amino acids. The CDR3 reads CASSLEGSGQINQPQHF. The CDR3 DNA follows: TGTGCCAGCAGCTTAGAGGGTTCGGGACAGATCAATCAGCCCCAGCATTTT.

The rearrangement joins TRBV2 to TRBJ2-7, with a tentative D call TRBD1 (6 bases). Trimming took 9 bases from V and 7 from J, leaving 22 bases between them. Germline CDR1 SNHLY, CDR2 FYNNEI. The CDR3 runs 14 residues. The CDR3 is CARQKDSGAGEQYF. In DNA, the CDR3 is TGTGCCAGACAGAAGGACAGTGGTGCAGGGGAGCAGTACTTC.

This clonotype was seen at least ten times. The chain recombines TRBV6-5 with TRBJ2-7, with D tentatively TRBD1 (6 bases). This CDR3 comprises 13 residues. Germline V gives CDR1 MNHEY, CDR2 SVGAGI. V lost 2 bases, J lost 3 bases, and 8 bases lay in between. The CDR3 nucleotides are TGTGCCAGCAGTTACGGGACACTCTACGAGCAGTACTTC. It is translated as CASSYGTLYEQYF.

In its sample, this clonotype was seen a few times. This chain joins TRBV11-2 and TRBJ2-2; 10 bases are a match to TRBD2. This CDR3 comprises 19 residues. Germline V gives CDR1 SGHAT, CDR2 FQNNGV. V dropped 5 bases and J dropped 4; count of bases not matched to a gene: 16. CDR3 in amino acids: CASSPQGGSGRFTTGELFF. The DNA for the CDR3 is TGTGCCAGCAGCCCACAGGGGGGTAGCGGGAGGTTCACCACCGGGGAGCTGTTTTTT.

The V call is TRBV5-1, the J call TRBJ2-7, with a tentative D call TRBD1 (6 bases). Deletions cut 4 bases from V and 5 bases from J, with 13 bases between. CDR1 and CDR2 from the germline V gene are SGHRS and YFSETQ. There are 13 residues in the CDR3. The CDR3 region is CASSRWTADEQYF. For the CDR3, the DNA is TGCGCCAGCAGCCGTTGGACAGCTGACGAGCAGTACTTC.

The chain recombines TRBV7-9 with TRBJ2-7, with D unresolved. Germline CDR1 and CDR2: SEHNR and FQNEAQ (reference sequence). Trimming removed 7 bases from V and 3 bases from J, with 10 bases in between. The CDR3 is 12 amino acids. CDR3 sequence (DNA): TGTGCCAGCAACAAGAGAGGCTACGAGCAGTACTTC. It codes for CASNKRGYEQYF.

This clonotype has only a few counts. J is TRBJ1-1 and V is TRBV2; D call uncertain. V was clipped by 6 bases and J by 0 bases, with 8 bases between them. The CDR3 covers 13 residues. Germline loops: CDR1 SNHLY, CDR2 FYNNEI. The CDR3 DNA is TGTGCCAGCAGGGCGCGAGTGAACACTGAAGCTTTCTTT. Amino acids: CASRARVNTEAFF.

This clonotype turned up a few times. The chain employs TRBV27 and TRBJ2-7, with 7 bases matching TRBD2. Germline values: CDR1 MNHEY, CDR2 SMNVEV (reference sequence). This CDR3 is built from 16 residues. J was trimmed by 2 bases and V by 3 bases; bases with no gene match: 10. CDR3 amino acids: CASSLMGGIWAYEQYF. DNA of the CDR3: TGTGCCAGCAGTTTGATGGGGGGGATCTGGGCCTACGAGCAGTACTTC.

The chain combines TRBV29-1 with TRBJ1-1, with 9 positions matching TRBD1. The CDR3 consists of 14 residues. V lost 7 bases and J lost 0; bases outside the gene matches: 6. Germline lookup yields CDR1 SQVTM and CDR2 ANQGSEA. CDR3 sequence: CSAAGTGLNTEAFF. The CDR3 nucleotides are TGCAGCGCTGCCGGGACAGGGCTGAACACTGAAGCTTTCTTT.

Turning to this clonotype: One junction end does not reproduce the germline sequence, and a read error may be involved. The rearrangement links TRBV29-1 to TRBJ2-1; D is possibly TRBD2 (6 bases). CDR3 length: 13 amino acids. CDR1 is SQVTM and CDR2 is ANQGSEA in the germline V gene. This chain's CDR3 is CSVYFKEGNVQFF. DNA for the CDR3: TGCAGCGTCTACTTCAAGGAGGGTAATGTGCAGTTCTTC.

The V call is TRBV7-6, the J call TRBJ2-5; D remains unclear. V lost 5 bases to trimming and J lost 5 bases, with 15 bases between them. The germline V gene has CDR1 SGHVS and CDR2 FNYEAQ. This CDR3 has 14 residues. This CDR3 is CASSPTGAGETQYF. The CDR3 DNA reads as TGTGCCAGCAGCCCCACTGGAGCTGGGGAGACCCAGTACTTC.

This clonotype was detected a few times. CDR3 region: CASSPSGRFSYNEQFF. CDR3 in DNA: TGTGCCAGCAGCCCAAGCGGGAGGTTCTCCTACAATGAGCAGTTCTTC. The genes are TRBV7-3 and TRBJ2-1; the match to TRBD2 covers 9 bases. The length of the CDR3 is 16 residues. The trim removed 5 bases at V and 0 bases at J, leaving 5 bases unmatched. CDR1 and CDR2 (germline): SGHTA, FQGTGA.

The V gene is TRBV6-2 or TRBV6-3, the J gene TRBJ2-1; 12 nucleotides match TRBD2. Germline-derived CDR1 and CDR2 are MNHEY and SVGEGT. The CDR3 covers 16 residues. V gave up 7 bases and J gave up 4 bases; unmatched junction bases: 8. The CDR3 loop is CASTPTGTSGYNEQFF. CDR3 in DNA: TGTGCCAGCACCCCAACCGGGACTAGCGGGTACAATGAGCAGTTCTTC.

V usage is TRBV20-1 and J usage is TRBJ2-1, with 7 bases lining up with TRBD1. Germline V gene lookup returns CDR1 DFQATT and CDR2 SNEGSKA (reference sequence). The trim removed 1 base at V and 4 bases at J, leaving 13 bases unmatched. The CDR3 length is 17 residues. The CDR3 sequence: CSARAALLSTGYNEQFF. CDR3 DNA sequence: TGCAGTGCTAGAGCCGCGCTCCTGTCGACAGGGTACAATGAGCAGTTCTTC.

This clonotype was recorded many times. The gene calls are TRBV6-5 and TRBJ2-2; 11 positions match TRBD2. Per germline, CDR1 MNHEY and CDR2 SVGAGI. V lost 3 bases to trimming and J lost 1 base; unmatched junction nucleotides: 1. The CDR3 is 16 residues long. CDR3 loop: CASSYGLAGNTGELFF. The CDR3 region has the DNA TGTGCCAGCAGTTATGGACTAGCGGGGAACACCGGGGAGCTGTTTTTT.

This clonotype was counted only a few times. V gene TRBV7-3 combines with J gene TRBJ2-7; TRBD2 matches at 8 bases. Germline CDR1 is SGHTA and CDR2 is FQGTGA. The CDR3 loop spans 13 amino acids. V lost 5 bases, J lost 3 bases, and 3 bases stayed unmatched. The chain's CDR3 is CASSNGGDYEQYF. CDR3 DNA sequence: TGTGCCAGCAGCAACGGGGGGGACTACGAGCAGTACTTC.